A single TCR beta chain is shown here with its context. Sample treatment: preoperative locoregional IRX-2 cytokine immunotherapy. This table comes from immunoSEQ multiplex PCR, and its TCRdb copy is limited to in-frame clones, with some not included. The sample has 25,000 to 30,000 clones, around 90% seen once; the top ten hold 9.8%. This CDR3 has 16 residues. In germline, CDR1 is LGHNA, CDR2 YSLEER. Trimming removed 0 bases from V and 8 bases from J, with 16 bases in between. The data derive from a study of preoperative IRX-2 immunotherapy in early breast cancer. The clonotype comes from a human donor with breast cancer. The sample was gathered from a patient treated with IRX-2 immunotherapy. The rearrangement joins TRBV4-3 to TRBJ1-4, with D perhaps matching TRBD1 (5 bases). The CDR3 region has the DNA TGCGCCAGCAGCCAAGATAGAGGGGTCGGGAGAGAAAAACTGTTTTTT. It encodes CASSQDRGVGREKLFF.